This TCR beta chain was observed in a study of regulatory T cells in long-lasting Graves disease. On the study more broadly: Less than 3 months of antithyroid drugs had been taken by newly diagnosed Graves' patients.

This clonotype has at least ten counts. Building of the TCR beta libraries involved iRepertoire HTBI primers and Arm-PCR of CDR3 regions. TCRdb itself ran the multiplex PCR reads through MiXCR, one entry per CDR3 protein. This table holds some 410,000 distinct CDR3 sequences, 16% found once. Time point indicated: newly diagnosed GD, antithyroid drugs for less than 3 months. The TCR library was made from RNA extracted from PBMCs. These data were likewise used in another study, on T cells in Graves' hyperthyroidism and ophthalmopathy. As that study records: Patients aged 18 to 65 had newly diagnosed hyperthyroidism lasting under 2 months. In blood, most of the thyroid clonotypes expanded above 0.001 were also present.

The source material was peripheral blood mononuclear cells (PBMCs), sampled at new diagnosis, from a patient treated with antithyroid drugs. This sequence originates from a woman in her twenties or thirties with Graves disease.

The CDR3 sequence: CASSQDSWRELAKNIQYF. CDR3 nucleotides: TGTGCCAGCAGCCAAGATAGTTGGCGGGAGTTGGCCAAAAACATTCAGTACTTC. The chain carries TRBV11-2 and TRBJ2-4; 7 bases are shared with TRBD2. CDR1 is SGHAT and CDR2 is FQNNGV in the germline V gene. The trim removed 5 bases at V and 1 base at J, leaving 14 bases unmatched. The CDR3 runs to 18 residues. Full variable domain (rest looked up from reference TRBV11-2 and TRBJ2-4): EAGVAQSPRYKIIEKRQSVAFWCNPISGHATLYWYQQILGQGPKLLIQFQNNGVVDDSQLPKDRFSAERLKGVDSTLKIQPAKLEDSAVYLCASSQDSWRELAKNIQYFGAGTRLSVL.